Listed below are T cell receptor beta chains from one sample, sequenced in a study of blood T cell repertoires in COVID-19. The method was immunoSEQ multiplex PCR; TCRdb's version includes in-frame clones alone and lacks a portion of them. Of about 140,000 clones in the sample, around nine tenths were seen once. Sequenced material: peripheral blood. The receptors shown here come from a woman aged 55-70 years with acute or convalescent COVID-19. Both conserved end residues are part of each CDR3. Fields, in order: D gene, J gene, clone size, V gene, CDR3 protein, CDR3 DNA. A D gene is named only where the DNA matches it firmly. The listing skips clone size in some rows; elsewhere it reads once, few, many or a size class.

d_call: TRBD1; j_call: TRBJ1-1; clone_size: .; v_call: TRBV4-2; cdr3_aa: CASSQAEGTGNTEAFF; cdr3_nt: TGTGCCAGCAGCCAAGCCGAAGGGACAGGGAACACTGAAGCTTTCTTT
d_call: TRBD1; j_call: TRBJ2-7; clone_size: once; v_call: TRBV28; cdr3_aa: CAGGQNSYEQYF; cdr3_nt: TGTGCCGGGGGACAGAATTCCTACGAGCAGTACTTC
d_call: TRBD1; j_call: TRBJ1-2; clone_size: .; v_call: TRBV19; cdr3_aa: CASNAGTGIFSNYGYTF; cdr3_nt: TGTGCCAGTAACGCCGGGACAGGCATTTTTTCTAACTATGGCTACACCTTC
d_call: TRBD1; j_call: TRBJ2-2; clone_size: .; v_call: TRBV19; cdr3_aa: CATGGVANTGELFF; cdr3_nt: TGTGCAACAGGGGGTGTCGCGAACACCGGGGAGCTGTTTTTT
d_call: TRBD1; j_call: TRBJ2-7; clone_size: few; v_call: TRBV19; cdr3_aa: CASSMSGQGTYEQYF; cdr3_nt: TGTGCCAGTAGTATGTCGGGACAGGGGACGTACGAGCAGTACTTC
d_call: TRBD1; j_call: TRBJ1-2; clone_size: .; v_call: TRBV6-1; cdr3_aa: CASSEQGAVGGYTF; cdr3_nt: TGTGCCAGCAGTGAACAGGGGGCAGTTGGTGGCTACACCTTC
d_call: .; j_call: TRBJ1-6; clone_size: .; v_call: TRBV6-5; cdr3_aa: CASSYAQYNSPLHF; cdr3_nt: TGTGCCAGCAGTTACGCCCAGTATAATTCACCCCTCCACTTT
d_call: TRBD1; j_call: TRBJ2-7; clone_size: .; v_call: TRBV7-9; cdr3_aa: CASSLYVGDRAKSYEQYF; cdr3_nt: TGTGCCAGCAGCTTATATGTGGGGGACAGGGCCAAGTCCTACGAGCAGTACTTC
d_call: .; j_call: TRBJ2-1; clone_size: .; v_call: TRBV11-2; cdr3_aa: CASSPGKGGPNEQFF; cdr3_nt: TGTGCCAGCAGCCCGGGAAAGGGGGGGCCCAATGAGCAGTTCTTC
d_call: TRBD2; j_call: TRBJ2-7; clone_size: .; v_call: TRBV5-1; cdr3_aa: CASSFSGGAPQQYF; cdr3_nt: TGCGCCAGCAGCTTTAGCGGGGGAGCTCCCCAGCAGTACTTC
d_call: .; j_call: TRBJ1-6; clone_size: .; v_call: TRBV18; cdr3_aa: CASSPDRPPALHF; cdr3_nt: TGTGCCAGCTCACCCGATCGTCCACCAGCCCTCCACTTT
d_call: .; j_call: TRBJ2-3; clone_size: once; v_call: TRBV2; cdr3_aa: CASSELVADADTQYF; cdr3_nt: TGTGCCAGCAGTGAACTGGTAGCGGATGCAGATACGCAGTATTTT
d_call: .; j_call: TRBJ1-2; clone_size: .; v_call: TRBV19; cdr3_aa: CASTLQAEHYGYTF; cdr3_nt: TGTGCCAGTACCCTACAGGCGGAGCACTATGGCTACACCTTC
d_call: .; j_call: TRBJ2-2; clone_size: few; v_call: TRBV7-6; cdr3_aa: CASTRGTQNTGELFF; cdr3_nt: TGTGCCAGCACAAGAGGAACACAGAACACCGGGGAGCTGTTTTTT
d_call: .; j_call: TRBJ1-1; clone_size: .; v_call: TRBV6-5; cdr3_aa: CASSWGQNTEAFF; cdr3_nt: TGTGCCAGCAGTTGGGGGCAGAACACTGAAGCTTTCTTT
d_call: TRBD1; j_call: TRBJ2-2; clone_size: .; v_call: TRBV12-3/TRBV12-4; cdr3_aa: CASSFRGQGELFF; cdr3_nt: TGTGCCAGCAGTTTCAGGGGGCAGGGGGAGCTGTTTTTT
d_call: .; j_call: TRBJ2-5; clone_size: .; v_call: TRBV18; cdr3_aa: CASSPNRQETQYF; cdr3_nt: TGTGCCAGCTCACCAAACAGGCAAGAGACCCAGTACTTC
d_call: .; j_call: TRBJ2-2; clone_size: few; v_call: TRBV27; cdr3_aa: CASSFQGITGELFF; cdr3_nt: TGTGCCAGCAGTTTCCAGGGTATTACCGGGGAGCTGTTTTTT
d_call: .; j_call: TRBJ1-1; clone_size: .; v_call: TRBV6-5; cdr3_aa: CASFPGANTEAFF; cdr3_nt: TGTGCCAGCTTCCCAGGGGCTAACACTGAAGCTTTCTTT
d_call: TRBD2; j_call: TRBJ2-2; clone_size: .; v_call: TRBV7-9; cdr3_aa: CASSPRGDGELFF; cdr3_nt: TGTGCCAGCAGCCCCCGGGGGGACGGGGAGCTGTTTTTT
d_call: .; j_call: TRBJ1-1; clone_size: .; v_call: TRBV27; cdr3_aa: CAAQGRGSLDTEAFF; cdr3_nt: TGTGCCGCTCAGGGGAGAGGTTCGCTGGACACTGAAGCTTTCTTT
d_call: .; j_call: TRBJ1-3; clone_size: once; v_call: TRBV28; cdr3_aa: CASSFWEGGNTIYF; cdr3_nt: TGTGCCAGCAGTTTTTGGGAGGGGGGAAACACCATATATTTT
d_call: .; j_call: TRBJ1-5; clone_size: .; v_call: TRBV19; cdr3_aa: CASSIVEGENQPQHF; cdr3_nt: TGTGCCAGTAGTATAGTTGAGGGGGAGAATCAGCCCCAGCATTTT
d_call: TRBD2; j_call: TRBJ2-5; clone_size: .; v_call: TRBV7-2; cdr3_aa: CASSLGTSGGSRETQYF; cdr3_nt: TGTGCCAGCAGCTTAGGGACTAGCGGGGGGAGTCGGGAGACCCAGTACTTC
d_call: .; j_call: TRBJ1-2; clone_size: .; v_call: TRBV6-5; cdr3_aa: CASRRQDSYGYTF; cdr3_nt: TGTGCCAGCCGTAGACAGGACAGCTATGGCTACACCTTC
d_call: .; j_call: TRBJ2-2; clone_size: .; v_call: TRBV10-1; cdr3_aa: CASSEGHNTGELFF; cdr3_nt: TGCGCCAGCAGTGAGGGGCATAACACCGGGGAGCTGTTTTTT
d_call: .; j_call: TRBJ1-2; clone_size: .; v_call: TRBV5-1; cdr3_aa: CASSLDTANYGYTF; cdr3_nt: TGCGCCAGCAGCTTGGATACAGCTAACTATGGCTACACCTTC
d_call: .; j_call: TRBJ2-5; clone_size: once; v_call: TRBV2; cdr3_aa: CASSDSQETQYF; cdr3_nt: TGTGCCAGCAGTGACAGCCAAGAGACCCAGTACTTC
d_call: .; j_call: TRBJ1-1; clone_size: few; v_call: TRBV27; cdr3_aa: CASSLWNRASEAFF; cdr3_nt: TGTGCCAGCAGTTTATGGAACAGGGCTTCTGAAGCTTTCTTT
d_call: .; j_call: TRBJ1-5; clone_size: .; v_call: TRBV19; cdr3_aa: CASSTDPLTGDLDNQPQHF; cdr3_nt: TGTGCCAGTAGTACCGACCCGCTGACGGGAGACCTTGACAATCAGCCCCAGCATTTT
d_call: .; j_call: TRBJ1-2; clone_size: .; v_call: TRBV6-2/TRBV6-3; cdr3_aa: CASSYSSRAFYGYTF; cdr3_nt: TGTGCCAGCAGTTACTCGAGTCGTGCTTTCTATGGCTACACCTTC
d_call: TRBD1; j_call: TRBJ1-6; clone_size: .; v_call: TRBV3-1/TRBV3-2; cdr3_aa: CASSQPDRWRSYNSPLHF; cdr3_nt: TGTGCCAGCAGCCAACCGGACAGGTGGCGCTCCTATAATTCACCCCTCCACTTT
d_call: TRBD1; j_call: TRBJ1-4; clone_size: .; v_call: TRBV19; cdr3_aa: CASSIPTGTEKLFF; cdr3_nt: TGTGCCAGTAGTATCCCGACAGGGACGGAAAAACTGTTTTTT
d_call: .; j_call: TRBJ2-3; clone_size: once; v_call: TRBV28; cdr3_aa: CASSSSADVADTQYF; cdr3_nt: TGTGCCAGCTCATCTAGCGCCGACGTGGCAGATACGCAGTATTTT
d_call: .; j_call: TRBJ2-3; clone_size: .; v_call: TRBV18; cdr3_aa: CASSAKQASTDTQYF; cdr3_nt: TGTGCCAGCTCAGCCAAGCAGGCTAGCACAGATACGCAGTATTTT
d_call: .; j_call: TRBJ1-2; clone_size: .; v_call: TRBV29-1; cdr3_aa: CSVESRGFDGYTF; cdr3_nt: TGCAGCGTTGAGTCAAGGGGTTTCGATGGCTACACCTTC
d_call: TRBD2; j_call: TRBJ2-5; clone_size: .; v_call: TRBV3-1/TRBV3-2; cdr3_aa: CASSQDKGLAGGYQETQYF; cdr3_nt: TGTGCCAGCAGCCAAGATAAGGGACTAGCGGGGGGGTACCAAGAGACCCAGTACTTC
d_call: .; j_call: TRBJ1-1; clone_size: once; v_call: TRBV29-1; cdr3_aa: CSVEDLGTTNTEAFF; cdr3_nt: TGCAGCGTTGAAGACCTAGGAACAACGAACACTGAAGCTTTCTTT
d_call: .; j_call: TRBJ2-7; clone_size: .; v_call: TRBV6-1; cdr3_aa: CASSRDRSYEQYF; cdr3_nt: TGTGCCAGCAGCAGAGACAGGTCCTACGAGCAGTACTTC
d_call: .; j_call: TRBJ1-1; clone_size: .; v_call: TRBV18; cdr3_aa: CASSPRMEGGTEAFF; cdr3_nt: TGTGCCAGCTCTCCCCGGATGGAGGGAGGCACTGAAGCTTTCTTT
d_call: .; j_call: TRBJ2-6; clone_size: .; v_call: TRBV7-2; cdr3_aa: CASSLVGGNSGANVLTF; cdr3_nt: TGTGCCAGCAGCTTAGTTGGCGGAAACTCTGGGGCCAACGTCCTGACTTTC
d_call: .; j_call: TRBJ1-1; clone_size: .; v_call: TRBV28; cdr3_aa: CASSTDKEAFF; cdr3_nt: TGTGCCAGCAGTACCGACAAGGAAGCTTTCTTT
d_call: TRBD1; j_call: TRBJ1-4; clone_size: .; v_call: TRBV7-9; cdr3_aa: CASSLGPTGGDGEKLFF; cdr3_nt: TGTGCCAGCAGCTTAGGGCCAACAGGGGGCGACGGTGAAAAACTGTTTTTT
d_call: .; j_call: TRBJ2-7; clone_size: .; v_call: TRBV7-2; cdr3_aa: CASSLGGTYEQYF; cdr3_nt: TGTGCCAGCAGCTTAGGAGGTACCTACGAGCAGTACTTC
d_call: TRBD1; j_call: TRBJ1-1; clone_size: .; v_call: TRBV10-3; cdr3_aa: CAISQQGPTEAFF; cdr3_nt: TGTGCCATCAGCCAACAGGGGCCCACTGAAGCTTTCTTT
d_call: TRBD1; j_call: TRBJ1-5; clone_size: .; v_call: TRBV11-2; cdr3_aa: CASSLDRGNQPQHF; cdr3_nt: TGTGCCAGCAGCTTAGACAGGGGGAATCAGCCCCAGCATTTT
d_call: .; j_call: TRBJ1-1; clone_size: .; v_call: TRBV7-2; cdr3_aa: CASSLTIGRAFF; cdr3_nt: TGTGCCAGCAGCTTAACTATAGGGAGAGCTTTCTTT
d_call: TRBD1; j_call: TRBJ1-1; clone_size: once; v_call: TRBV2; cdr3_aa: CASRQGLNTEAFF; cdr3_nt: TGTGCCAGTCGACAGGGGCTGAACACTGAAGCTTTCTTT
d_call: .; j_call: TRBJ1-4; clone_size: .; v_call: TRBV7-2; cdr3_aa: CASSLGTAIGELFF; cdr3_nt: TGTGCCAGCAGCTTAGGGACAGCCATCGGGGAACTGTTTTTT
d_call: .; j_call: TRBJ1-5; clone_size: .; v_call: TRBV7-8; cdr3_aa: CASSLYQGLGQPQHF; cdr3_nt: TGTGCCAGCAGCTTATATCAGGGGTTGGGTCAGCCCCAGCATTTT
d_call: .; j_call: TRBJ2-1; clone_size: .; v_call: TRBV3-1/TRBV3-2; cdr3_aa: CASTLKYLNNEQFF; cdr3_nt: TGTGCCAGCACCCTAAAGTACTTGAACAATGAGCAGTTCTTC
d_call: TRBD1; j_call: TRBJ1-1; clone_size: .; v_call: TRBV7-2; cdr3_aa: CASRPLQGIYTEAFF; cdr3_nt: TGTGCCAGCAGACCCTTACAGGGGATTTACACTGAAGCTTTCTTT
d_call: TRBD1; j_call: TRBJ1-2; clone_size: .; v_call: TRBV11-1; cdr3_aa: CASSLASAGGEYGYTF; cdr3_nt: TGTGCCAGCAGCTTAGCGTCGGCAGGGGGCGAGTATGGCTACACCTTC
d_call: .; j_call: TRBJ1-1; clone_size: .; v_call: TRBV19; cdr3_aa: CASRLAPGGNTEAFF; cdr3_nt: TGTGCCAGTAGACTAGCCCCCGGGGGGAACACTGAAGCTTTCTTT
d_call: .; j_call: TRBJ1-6; clone_size: .; v_call: TRBV11-2; cdr3_aa: CASSEDYRALPSPLHF; cdr3_nt: TGTGCCAGCAGCGAAGATTACAGGGCCCTCCCTTCACCCCTCCACTTT